The 13 T cell receptor beta chains below come from one sample, sequenced in a study of shared clonotypes between healthy human individuals. The assay was immunoSEQ multiplex PCR, and TCRdb's table has in-frame clones only and misses some. The profile shows around 1.4 million clones, 98% of them singletons. Input material: naive CD4+ T cells sorted from blood. The subset here: CD45RA+ positively selected. These TCRs come from a man younger than 40 in good health.

Regarding this clone: This specimen includes other DNA sequences encoding the same CDR3. The chain has TRBV6-5 and TRBJ1-2; D gene uncertain. The ends were cut back, 0 bases at V and 0 bases at J, with 8 bases in the middle. Germline V CDR1 and CDR2: MNHEY, SVGAGI. CDR3 length equals 15 residues. Here the CDR3 reads CASSYSGQANYGYTF. In DNA, the CDR3 is TGTGCCAGCAGTTACTCAGGTCAAGCTAACTATGGCTACACCTTC.

The rearrangement links TRBV7-8 to TRBJ1-2; D possibly corresponds to TRBD1 (6 bases). The CDR3 extends over 14 amino acids. Trimming removed 4 bases from V and 2 bases from J, with 11 bases in between. The V gene's germline CDR1 is SGHVS and CDR2 FQNEAQ. CDR3 sequence reads: CASSSHRENYGYTF. In DNA form, the CDR3 reads TGTGCCAGCAGCTCACACAGGGAAAACTATGGCTACACCTTC.

The chain recombines TRBV4-1 with TRBJ2-7, with D unresolved. CDR1 is MGHRA, CDR2 YSYEKL, per germline. This CDR3 comprises 14 residues. V gave up 2 bases and J gave up 1 base, with 9 bases separating them. The CDR3 here is CASSQTPSSYEQYF. Here the CDR3 DNA reads TGCGCCAGCAGCCAAACGCCCAGTTCCTACGAGCAGTACTTC.

The chain has TRBV11-2 and TRBJ2-7, with D possibly matching TRBD1 (8 bases). The CDR3 contains 15 residues. Trimming took 2 bases from V and 6 from J, leaving 17 bases between them. Germline CDR1 and CDR2: SGHAT and FQNNGV. The CDR3, as DNA: TGTGCCAGCAGCTTACCAGACAGGGGAGGGGGCGAGCAGTACTTC. It specifies CASSLPDRGGGEQYF.

The chain links TRBV14 to TRBJ2-5; D not resolved. With 2 bases removed from V and 4 bases from J, the gap between germline ends came to 8 bases. The CDR3 loop spans 13 amino acids. The V gene's germline CDR1 is SGHDN and CDR2 FVKESK. Here the CDR3 DNA reads TGTGCCAGCAGCCAACAACTCGGAGAGACCCAGTACTTC. As protein: CASSQQLGETQYF.

The V and J genes are TRBV25-1 and TRBJ2-1; 11 bases align to TRBD2. The V gene's germline CDR1 is MGHDK and CDR2 SYGVNS. This CDR3 spans 15 amino acids. The V segment lost 6 bases and the J segment 5 bases; nucleotides outside the gene matches: 6. The chain's CDR3 is CASSLAGGGNNEQFF. The CDR3 bases are TGTGCCAGCAGCCTAGCGGGAGGAGGGAACAATGAGCAGTTCTTC.

The chain links TRBV20-1 to TRBJ2-7; D is uncertain. Trimming took 6 bases from V and 6 from J, leaving 12 bases between them. CDR1 and CDR2 (germline): DFQATT, SNEGSKA (reference sequence). CDR3 size: 11 residues. This CDR3 is CSAILTREQYF. The CDR3 bases are TGCAGTGCCATTCTGACTCGCGAGCAGTACTTC.

The chain carries TRBV6-5 and TRBJ1-2; 7 nucleotides agree with TRBD1. The germline CDR1 and CDR2 sequences are MNHEY and SVGAGI. The CDR3 sequence is 15 residues long. Trimming removed 5 bases from V and 5 bases from J; junction bases left unmatched: 11. The CDR3 DNA reads TGTGCCAGCAGTCAAGTATCCGGGACAGTTTATGGCTACACCTTC. Its translation is CASSQVSGTVYGYTF.

The genes are TRBV5-1 and TRBJ2-2; D may be TRBD1 or TRBD2 (5 bases each). This CDR3 has 16 amino acids. Germline CDR1 SGHRS, CDR2 YFSETQ. Trimming pared 2 bases from V and 3 bases from J, leaving 14 bases between. The CDR3 sequence: CASSFFPGHDTGELFF. The CDR3 bases are TGCGCCAGCAGCTTTTTTCCGGGGCACGACACCGGGGAGCTGTTTTTT.

V usage is TRBV11-2 and J usage is TRBJ2-1; 13 bases line up with TRBD2. The CDR3 is 15 amino acids. V lost 6 bases to trimming and J lost 7 bases; unmatched junction nucleotides: 6. The germline V gene encodes CDR1 SGHAT and CDR2 FQNNGV. The CDR3 reads CASSSTSGRTNEQFF. CDR3 DNA sequence: TGTGCCAGCAGTTCGACTAGCGGGAGGACAAATGAGCAGTTCTTC.

The DNA for the CDR3 is TGTGCCAGCAGTTTACGGTACGGGAACGAGCAGTACTTC. It is translated as CASSLRYGNEQYF. This sequence joins TRBV28 and TRBJ2-7; a possible D gene is TRBD2 (5 bases). Per germline, CDR1 MDHEN and CDR2 SYDVKM. The CDR3 contains 13 residues. The ends were cut back, 2 bases at V and 5 bases at J, with 10 bases in the middle.

As concerns this clone: Other DNA sequences within the sample encode an identical CDR3. The chain is built from TRBV2 and TRBJ2-7; unclear D gene. Per germline, CDR1 SNHLY and CDR2 FYNNEI. The CDR3 has 10 amino acids. V dropped 6 bases and J dropped 5 bases, with 5 bases sitting between them. The CDR3 bases are TGTGCCAGCAGCCGGAACGAGCAGTACTTC. Its translation is CASSRNEQYF.

The J gene is TRBJ2-1, the V gene TRBV6-6; maybe TRBD1 (6 bases). The CDR3 totals 14 residues. V was trimmed by 2 bases and J by 10 bases, leaving 15 bases between them. CDR1 MNHNY and CDR2 SVGAGI come from the germline V gene (reference sequence). CDR3 in amino acids: CASSYKRSTGEQFF. Written as DNA, the CDR3 is TGTGCCAGCAGTTACAAGCGTTCGACAGGAGAGCAGTTCTTC.